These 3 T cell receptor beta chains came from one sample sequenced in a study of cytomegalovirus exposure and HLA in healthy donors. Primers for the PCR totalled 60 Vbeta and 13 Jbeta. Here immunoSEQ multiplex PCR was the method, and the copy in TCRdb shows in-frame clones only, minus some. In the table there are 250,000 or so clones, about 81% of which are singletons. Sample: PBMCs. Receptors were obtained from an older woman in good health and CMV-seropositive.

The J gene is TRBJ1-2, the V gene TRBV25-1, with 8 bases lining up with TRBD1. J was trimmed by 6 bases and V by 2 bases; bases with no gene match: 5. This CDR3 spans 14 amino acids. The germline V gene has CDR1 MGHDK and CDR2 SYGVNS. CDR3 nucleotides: TGTGCCAGCAGTGAACGGTACAGGGGGAATGGCTACACCTTC. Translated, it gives CASSERYRGNGYTF.

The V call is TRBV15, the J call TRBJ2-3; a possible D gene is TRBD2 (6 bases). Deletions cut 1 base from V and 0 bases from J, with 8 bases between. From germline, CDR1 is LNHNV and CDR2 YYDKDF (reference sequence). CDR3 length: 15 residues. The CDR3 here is CATSRGGTSTDTQYF. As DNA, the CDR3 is TGTGCCACCAGCAGAGGAGGGACTAGCACAGATACGCAGTATTTT.

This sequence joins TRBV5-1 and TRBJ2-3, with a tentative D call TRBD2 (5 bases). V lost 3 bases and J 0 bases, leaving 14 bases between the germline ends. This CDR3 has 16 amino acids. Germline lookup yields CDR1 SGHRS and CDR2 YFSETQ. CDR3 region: CASSWSGALSTDTQYF. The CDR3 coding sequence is TGCGCCAGCAGCTGGAGCGGTGCCCTTAGCACAGATACGCAGTATTTT.